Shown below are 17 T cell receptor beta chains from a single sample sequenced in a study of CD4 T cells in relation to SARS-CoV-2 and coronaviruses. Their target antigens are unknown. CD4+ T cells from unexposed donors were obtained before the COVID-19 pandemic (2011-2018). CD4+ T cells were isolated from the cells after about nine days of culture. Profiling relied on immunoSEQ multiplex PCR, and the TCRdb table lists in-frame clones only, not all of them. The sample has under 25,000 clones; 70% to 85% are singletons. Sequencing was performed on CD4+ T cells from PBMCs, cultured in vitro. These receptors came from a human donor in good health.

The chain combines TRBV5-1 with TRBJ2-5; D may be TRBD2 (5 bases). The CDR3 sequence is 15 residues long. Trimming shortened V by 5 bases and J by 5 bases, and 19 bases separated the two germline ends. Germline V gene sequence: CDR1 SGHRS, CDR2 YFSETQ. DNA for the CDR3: TGCGCCAGCAGAGGCAGCCCAGAGGGTTGGGAGACCCAGTACTTC. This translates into CASRGSPEGWETQYF. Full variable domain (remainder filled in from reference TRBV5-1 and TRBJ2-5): KAGVTQTPRYLIKTRGQQVTLSCSPISGHRSVSWYQQTPGQGLQFLFEYFSETQRNKGNFPGRFSGRQFSNSRSEMNVSTLELGDSALYLCASRGSPEGWETQYFGPGTRLLVL.

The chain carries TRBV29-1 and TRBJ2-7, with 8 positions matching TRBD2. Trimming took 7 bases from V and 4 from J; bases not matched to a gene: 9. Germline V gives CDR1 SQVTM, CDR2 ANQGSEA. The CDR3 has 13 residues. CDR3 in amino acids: CSARLASGYEQYF. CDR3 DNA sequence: TGCAGCGCCCGACTAGCGTCAGGTTACGAGCAGTACTTC.

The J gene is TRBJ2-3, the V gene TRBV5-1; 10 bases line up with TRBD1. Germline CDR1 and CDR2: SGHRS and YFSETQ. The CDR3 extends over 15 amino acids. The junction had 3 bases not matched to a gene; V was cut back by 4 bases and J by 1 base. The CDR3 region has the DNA TGCGCCAGCAGCCTCGGACAGGGGGGCACAGATACGCAGTATTTT. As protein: CASSLGQGGTDTQYF.

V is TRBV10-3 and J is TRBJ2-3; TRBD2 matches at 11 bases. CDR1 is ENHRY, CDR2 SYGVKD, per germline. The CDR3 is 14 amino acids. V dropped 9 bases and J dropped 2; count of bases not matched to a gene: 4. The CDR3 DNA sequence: TGTGCCATTCAACTAGCGGGGGACACAGATACGCAGTATTTT. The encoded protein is CAIQLAGDTDTQYF.

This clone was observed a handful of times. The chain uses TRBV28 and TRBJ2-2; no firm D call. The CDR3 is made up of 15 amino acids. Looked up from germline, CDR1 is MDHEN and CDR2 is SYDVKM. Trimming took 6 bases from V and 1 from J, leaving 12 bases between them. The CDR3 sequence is CASRNDLLNTGELFF. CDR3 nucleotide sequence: TGTGCCAGCAGGAACGACCTCCTGAACACCGGGGAGCTGTTTTTT.

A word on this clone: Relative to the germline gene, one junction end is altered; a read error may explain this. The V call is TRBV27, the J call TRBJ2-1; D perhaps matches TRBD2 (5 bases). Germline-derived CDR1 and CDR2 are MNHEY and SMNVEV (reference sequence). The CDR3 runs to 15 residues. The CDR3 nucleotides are TGTGCCAGCAAGGATCTGACGGGATCCTCCAATGAGCAGTTCTTC. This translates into CASKDLTGSSNEQFF.

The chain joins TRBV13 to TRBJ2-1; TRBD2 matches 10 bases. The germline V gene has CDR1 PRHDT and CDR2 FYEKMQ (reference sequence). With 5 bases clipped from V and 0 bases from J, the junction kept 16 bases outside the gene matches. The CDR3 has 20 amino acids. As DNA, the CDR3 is TGTGCCAGCAGCCGGTCTTCGTCCGGTAGCGGGGGGAGCTCCTACAATGAGCAGTTCTTC. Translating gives CASSRSSSGSGGSSYNEQFF.

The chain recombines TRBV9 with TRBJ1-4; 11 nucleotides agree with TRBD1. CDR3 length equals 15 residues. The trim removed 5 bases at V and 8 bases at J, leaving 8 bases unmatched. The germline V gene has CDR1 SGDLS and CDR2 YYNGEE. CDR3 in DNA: TGTGCCAGCAGTTACGCCGGGACAGGGGGGGAAAAACTGTTTTTT. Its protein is CASSYAGTGGEKLFF.

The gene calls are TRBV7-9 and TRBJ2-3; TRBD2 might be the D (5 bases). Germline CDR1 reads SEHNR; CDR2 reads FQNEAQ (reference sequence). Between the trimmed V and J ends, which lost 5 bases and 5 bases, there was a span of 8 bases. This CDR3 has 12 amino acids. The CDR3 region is CASSRREDTQYF. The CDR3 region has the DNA TGTGCCAGCAGCCGCCGGGAAGATACGCAGTATTTT.

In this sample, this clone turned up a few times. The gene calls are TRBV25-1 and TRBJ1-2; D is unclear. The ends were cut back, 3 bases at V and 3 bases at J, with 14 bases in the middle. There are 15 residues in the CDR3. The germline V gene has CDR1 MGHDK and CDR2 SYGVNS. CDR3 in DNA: TGTGCCAGCAGTGATCGAGTAGGATGGGACTATGGCTACACCTTC. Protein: CASSDRVGWDYGYTF.

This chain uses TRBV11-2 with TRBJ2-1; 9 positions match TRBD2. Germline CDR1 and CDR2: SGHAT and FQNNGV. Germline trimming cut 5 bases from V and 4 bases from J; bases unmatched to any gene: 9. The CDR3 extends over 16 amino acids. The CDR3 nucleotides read TGTGCCAGCAGCCGTCTTAGCGGGGGCCGATACAATGAGCAGTTCTTC. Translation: CASSRLSGGRYNEQFF.

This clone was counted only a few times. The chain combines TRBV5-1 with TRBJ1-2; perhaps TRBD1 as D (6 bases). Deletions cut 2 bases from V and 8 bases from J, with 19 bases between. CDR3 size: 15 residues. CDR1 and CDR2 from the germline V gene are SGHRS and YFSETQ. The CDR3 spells CASSFSGAPSMGYTF. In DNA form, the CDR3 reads TGCGCCAGCAGCTTTTCGGGGGCCCCCTCTATGGGCTACACCTTC.

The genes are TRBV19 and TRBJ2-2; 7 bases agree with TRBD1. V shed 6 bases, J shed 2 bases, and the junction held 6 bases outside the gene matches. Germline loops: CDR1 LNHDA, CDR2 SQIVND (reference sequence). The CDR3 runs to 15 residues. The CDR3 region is CASSSGQLNTGELFF. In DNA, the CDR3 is TGTGCCAGTAGCTCGGGACAGCTTAACACCGGGGAGCTGTTTTTT. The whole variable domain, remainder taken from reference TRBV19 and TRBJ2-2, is DGGITQSPKYLFRKEGQNVTLSCEQNLNHDAMYWYRQDPGQGLRLIYYSQIVNDFQKGDIAEGYSVSREKKESFPLTVTSAQKNPTAFYLCASSSGQLNTGELFFGEGSRLTVL.

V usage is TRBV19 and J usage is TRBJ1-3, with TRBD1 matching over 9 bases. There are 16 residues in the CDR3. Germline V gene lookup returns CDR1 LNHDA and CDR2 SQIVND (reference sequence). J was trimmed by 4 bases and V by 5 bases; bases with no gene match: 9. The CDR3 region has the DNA TGTGCCAGTAGTCTACACGGGACAGGGTCCGGAAACACCATATATTTT. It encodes CASSLHGTGSGNTIYF.

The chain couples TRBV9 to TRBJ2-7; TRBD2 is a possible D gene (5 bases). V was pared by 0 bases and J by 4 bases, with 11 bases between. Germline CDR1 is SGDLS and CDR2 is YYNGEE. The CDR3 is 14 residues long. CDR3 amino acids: CASSVGETRYEQYF. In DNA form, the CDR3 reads TGTGCCAGCAGCGTAGGGGAGACGAGATACGAGCAGTACTTC.

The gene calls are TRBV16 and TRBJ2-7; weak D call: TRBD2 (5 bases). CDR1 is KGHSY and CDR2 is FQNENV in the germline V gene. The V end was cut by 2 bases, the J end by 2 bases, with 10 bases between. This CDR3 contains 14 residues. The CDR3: CASSQRDSAYEQYF. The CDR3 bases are TGTGCCAGCAGCCAACGGGATTCCGCCTACGAGCAGTACTTC.

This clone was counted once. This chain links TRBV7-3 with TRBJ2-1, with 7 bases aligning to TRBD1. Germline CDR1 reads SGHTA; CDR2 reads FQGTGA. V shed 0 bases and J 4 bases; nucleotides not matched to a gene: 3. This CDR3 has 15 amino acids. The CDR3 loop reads CASSLTAGGYNEQFF. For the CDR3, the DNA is TGTGCCAGCAGCTTAACCGCAGGGGGTTACAATGAGCAGTTCTTC.